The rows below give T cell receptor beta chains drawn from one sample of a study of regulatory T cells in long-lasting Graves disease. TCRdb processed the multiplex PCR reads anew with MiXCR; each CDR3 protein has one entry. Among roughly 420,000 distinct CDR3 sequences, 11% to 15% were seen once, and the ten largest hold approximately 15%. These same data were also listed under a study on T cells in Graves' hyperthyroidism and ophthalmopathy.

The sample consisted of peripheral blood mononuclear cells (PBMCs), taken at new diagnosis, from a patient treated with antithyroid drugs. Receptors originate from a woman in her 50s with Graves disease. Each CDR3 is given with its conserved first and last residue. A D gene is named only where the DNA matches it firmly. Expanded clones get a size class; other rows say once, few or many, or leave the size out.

cdr3_aa: CASSEGRTGETQYF
cdr3_nt: TGTGCCAGCAGTGAAGGCAGGACCGGGGAGACCCAGTACTTC
j_call: TRBJ2-5
clone_size: many
d_call: .
v_call: TRBV6-1

cdr3_aa: CASSEASGSEETQYF
cdr3_nt: TGTGCCAGCAGTGAAGCTAGCGGGTCTGAAGAGACCCAGTACTTC
j_call: TRBJ2-5
clone_size: many
d_call: TRBD2
v_call: TRBV2

cdr3_aa: CASSDHSLSYEQYF
cdr3_nt: TGTGCCAGCAGTGATCACAGCTTATCCTACGAGCAGTACTTC
j_call: TRBJ2-7
clone_size: many
d_call: .
v_call: TRBV2

cdr3_aa: CASSQGPGRYFF
cdr3_nt: TGTGCCAGCAGCCAAGGTCCGGGAAGGTATTTCTTC
j_call: TRBJ2-1
clone_size: many
d_call: .
v_call: TRBV3-1

cdr3_aa: CASSPRGQHSDTQYF
cdr3_nt: TGTGCCAGCTCACCACGGGGCCAGCACTCCGATACGCAGTATTTT
j_call: TRBJ2-3
clone_size: many
d_call: .
v_call: TRBV18

cdr3_aa: CSARDWGQGYEQFF
cdr3_nt: TGCAGTGCTAGAGATTGGGGACAGGGCTATGAGCAGTTCTTC
j_call: TRBJ2-1
clone_size: .
d_call: TRBD1
v_call: TRBV20-1

cdr3_aa: CASSLAGTSSTDTQYF
cdr3_nt: TGTGCCAGCAGCTTGGCCGGGACGTCTAGCACAGATACGCAGTATTTT
j_call: TRBJ2-3
clone_size: many
d_call: .
v_call: TRBV5-4

cdr3_aa: CASSPPLAGGSYNEQFF
cdr3_nt: TGTGCCAGCAGCCCCCCACTAGCGGGAGGGTCCTACAATGAGCAGTTCTTC
j_call: TRBJ2-1
clone_size: many
d_call: TRBD2
v_call: TRBV7-6

cdr3_aa: CASSLRQVNYGYTF
cdr3_nt: TGTGCCAGCAGCTTGCGACAGGTTAACTATGGCTACACCTTC
j_call: TRBJ1-2
clone_size: .
d_call: .
v_call: TRBV7-9

cdr3_aa: CASREAALTDTQYF
cdr3_nt: TGCGCCAGCAGGGAAGCGGCGCTCACAGATACGCAGTATTTT
j_call: TRBJ2-3
clone_size: .
d_call: .
v_call: TRBV4-1

cdr3_aa: CASRLSGSSYNEQFF
cdr3_nt: TGTGCCAGCAGACTAAGCGGGAGCTCCTACAATGAGCAGTTCTTC
j_call: TRBJ2-1
clone_size: many
d_call: TRBD2
v_call: TRBV2